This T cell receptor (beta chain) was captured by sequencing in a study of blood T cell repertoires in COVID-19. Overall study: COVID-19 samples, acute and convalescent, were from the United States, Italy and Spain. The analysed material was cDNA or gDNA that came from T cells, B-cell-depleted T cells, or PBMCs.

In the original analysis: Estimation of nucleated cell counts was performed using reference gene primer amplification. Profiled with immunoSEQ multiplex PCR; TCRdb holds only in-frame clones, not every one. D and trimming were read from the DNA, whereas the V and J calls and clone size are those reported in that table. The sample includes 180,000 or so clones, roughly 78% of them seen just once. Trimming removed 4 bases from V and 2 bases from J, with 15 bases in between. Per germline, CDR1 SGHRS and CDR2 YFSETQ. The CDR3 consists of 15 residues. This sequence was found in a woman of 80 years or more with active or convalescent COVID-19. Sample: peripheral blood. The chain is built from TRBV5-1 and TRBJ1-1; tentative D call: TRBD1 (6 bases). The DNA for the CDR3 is TGCGCCAGCAGCCCTATTCAGGGGATTAACACTGAAGCTTTCTTT. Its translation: CASSPIQGINTEAFF.